This TCR beta chain is from a study of blood T cells in healthy people across ages. Germline V CDR1 and CDR2: SGHRS, YFSETQ. CDR3 length equals 14 residues. Combining a sample-barcoded 5' primer with a J-beta primer mix, a second PCR ran for roughly 6 to 12 cycles. Each cDNA was tagged by a template-switch adaptor containing 12 random nucleotides. TCRdb used MiXCR to reprocess the 5' RACE reads, holding one entry per CDR3 protein. The table lists 1,500,000 or so distinct CDR3 sequences, approximately 59% of them singletons. The chain combines TRBV5-1 with TRBJ2-5; TRBD1 matches 7 bases. The closer fit of TRBJ2-7 to the DNA end suggests the J call may be wrong. This clonotype was sampled from a man between 18 and 29 years old in good health. Sample: blood. CDR3 loop: CASSLQGQKYEQYF. The DNA of the CDR3 is TGCGCCAGCAGCTTGCAGGGACAGAAATACGAGCAGTACTTC.